These 3 T cell receptor beta chains were sequenced from one sample in a study of blood T cell repertoires in COVID-19. Data came from immunoSEQ multiplex PCR; TCRdb stores just in-frame clones and leaves some out. Here the sample spans some 120,000 clones, around 78% being singletons. The material sequenced was peripheral blood. The receptors stem from a human donor in a cohort sampled during active COVID-19.

The rearrangement links TRBV10-3 to TRBJ1-1, with 7 bases fitting TRBD1. Germline V gene data show CDR1 as ENHRY and CDR2 as SYGVKD. The J segment lost 1 base and the V segment lost 3 bases, leaving 5 bases of the junction unmatched. This CDR3 region has 15 residues. CDR3 nucleotide sequence: TGTGCCATCAGTGACTCAGGACAGGAGAACACTGAAGCTTTCTTT. Residues: CAISDSGQENTEAFF.

The CDR3 DNA reads as TGTGCCAGCAGTTTGTCTTATCGGGACAGGGTTCCCGAGCAGTACTTC. This translates into CASSLSYRDRVPEQYF. The V call is TRBV27, the J call TRBJ2-7; 9 positions agree with TRBD1. CDR1 MNHEY and CDR2 SMNVEV come from the germline V gene (reference sequence). With V trimmed by 3 bases and J by 6 bases, 12 bases remained unmatched. The CDR3 contains 16 residues.

V is TRBV3-1 (or the pseudogene TRBV3-2) and J is TRBJ2-3; 11 positions agree with TRBD2. Trimming took 4 bases from V and 6 from J; bases not matched to a gene: 3. Germline V gene lookup returns CDR1 LGHDT and CDR2 YNNKEL (reference sequence). The CDR3 consists of 14 residues. CDR3 sequence (DNA): TGTGCCAGCAGCCTAGCGGGGGGGCAGGATACGCAGTATTTT. It translates to CASSLAGGQDTQYF.